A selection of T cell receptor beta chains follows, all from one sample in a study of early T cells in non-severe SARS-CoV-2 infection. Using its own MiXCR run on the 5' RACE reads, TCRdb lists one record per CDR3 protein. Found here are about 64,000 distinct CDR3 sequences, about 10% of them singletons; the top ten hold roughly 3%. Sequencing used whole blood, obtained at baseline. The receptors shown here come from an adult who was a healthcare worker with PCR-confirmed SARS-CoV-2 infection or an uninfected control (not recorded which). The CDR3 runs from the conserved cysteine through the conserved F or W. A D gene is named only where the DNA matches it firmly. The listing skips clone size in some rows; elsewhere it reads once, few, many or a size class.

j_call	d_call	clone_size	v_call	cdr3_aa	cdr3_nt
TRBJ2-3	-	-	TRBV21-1	CASRTDTQYF	TGTGCCAGCAGGACGGATACGCAGTATTTT
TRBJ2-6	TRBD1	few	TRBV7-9	CASSSPDRVGANVLTF	TGTGCCAGCAGCTCGCCTGACAGGGTTGGGGCCAACGTCCTGACTTTC
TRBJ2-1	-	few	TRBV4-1	CASSQGALAGEQFF	TGCGCCAGCAGCCAAGGGGCGCTAGCCGGTGAGCAGTTCTTC
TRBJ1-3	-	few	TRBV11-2	CASSLVVWDTTSENTIYF	TGTGCCAGCAGCTTAGTGGTTTGGGACACCACCTCTGAAAACACCATATATTTT
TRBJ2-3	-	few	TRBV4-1	CASSQDFSLSTDTQYF	TGCGCCAGCAGCCAAGATTTTTCCTTGAGCACAGATACGCAGTATTTT
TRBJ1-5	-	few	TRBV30	CAWSVGQNQPQHF	TGTGCCTGGAGTGTGGGGCAGAATCAGCCCCAGCATTTT
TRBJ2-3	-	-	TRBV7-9	CASSLDGDFTDTQYF	TGTGCCAGCAGCTTAGATGGGGACTTCACAGATACGCAGTATTTT
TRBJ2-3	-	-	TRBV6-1	CASTVGASTDTQYF	TGTGCCAGCACCGTCGGGGCTAGCACAGATACGCAGTATTTT
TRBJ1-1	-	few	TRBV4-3	CASSRASNTEAFF	TGCGCCAGCAGCCGGGCCTCGAACACTGAAGCTTTCTTT
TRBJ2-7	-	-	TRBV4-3	CASSQDGVAGAYEQYF	TGCGCCAGCAGCCAAGATGGGGTTGCAGGGGCCTACGAGCAGTACTTC
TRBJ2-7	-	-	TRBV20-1	CSARERLLPLGNEQYF	TGCAGTGCTAGAGAAAGGCTATTACCCTTGGGCAACGAGCAGTACTTC
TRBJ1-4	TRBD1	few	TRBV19	CASSKGDRALLFGEKLFF	TGTGCCAGTTCAAAAGGAGACAGGGCTCTTCTCTTCGGTGAAAAACTGTTTTTT
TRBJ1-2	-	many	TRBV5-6	CASNPRAGDGYTF	TGTGCCAGCAACCCGAGGGCAGGGGATGGCTACACCTTC
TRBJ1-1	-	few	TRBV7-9	CASSLGRQNTEAFF	TGTGCCAGCAGCTTAGGACGCCAGAACACTGAAGCTTTCTTT
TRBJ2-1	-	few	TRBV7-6	CASSLAVYNEQFF	TGTGCCAGCAGCCTGGCGGTTTACAATGAGCAGTTCTTC
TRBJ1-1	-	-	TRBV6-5	CAASISGGKNTEAFF	TGTGCCGCCAGCATCTCCGGAGGGAAGAACACTGAAGCTTTCTTT
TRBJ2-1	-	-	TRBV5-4	CASSAQWERDEQFF	TGTGCCAGCAGCGCGCAATGGGAGCGCGATGAGCAGTTCTTC
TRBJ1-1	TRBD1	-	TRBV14	CASSQYSGTGRMNTEAFF	TGTGCCAGCAGCCAGTACTCCGGGACAGGGAGAATGAACACTGAAGCTTTCTTT
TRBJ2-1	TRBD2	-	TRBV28	CASRNSGGANEQFF	TGTGCCAGCAGGAATAGCGGGGGGGCAAATGAGCAGTTCTTC
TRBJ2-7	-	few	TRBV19	CASSPHRDNMYEQYF	TGTGCCAGTAGTCCCCACCGGGACAACATGTACGAGCAGTACTTC
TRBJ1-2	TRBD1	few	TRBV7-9	CASSSEAPPTGPVYTF	TGTGCCAGCAGCTCGGAGGCGCCCCCGACAGGGCCCGTCTACACCTTC
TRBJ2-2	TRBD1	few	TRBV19	CASSTRDRGHTGELFF	TGTGCCAGTAGTACCCGGGACAGGGGGCACACCGGGGAGCTGTTTTTT
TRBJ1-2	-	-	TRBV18	CASSSNREGYTF	TGTGCCAGCTCATCCAACAGGGAAGGCTACACCTTC
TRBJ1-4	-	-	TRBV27	CASSRGVGEKLFF	TGTGCCAGCAGTCGGGGGGTAGGGGAAAAACTGTTTTTT
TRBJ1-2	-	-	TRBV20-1	CSAKGVAHYGYTF	TGCAGTGCTAAAGGGGTGGCCCACTATGGCTACACCTTC
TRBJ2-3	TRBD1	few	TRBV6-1	CASSKQGGYDTQYF	TGTGCCAGCAGTAAACAGGGGGGTTATGATACGCAGTATTTT
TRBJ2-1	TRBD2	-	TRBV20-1	CSARVKRGGPGNEQFF	TGCAGTGCTAGAGTGAAGCGGGGGGGCCCGGGCAATGAGCAGTTCTTC
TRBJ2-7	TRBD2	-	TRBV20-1	CSARDPRPSGGRYEQYF	TGCAGTGCTAGAGATCCCCGACCCTCCGGGGGGAGGTACGAGCAGTACTTC
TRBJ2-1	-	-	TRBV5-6	CASSSRLLLNNEQFF	TGTGCCAGCAGCAGCCGGCTCCTACTTAACAATGAGCAGTTCTTC
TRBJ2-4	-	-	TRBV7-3	CASSLGSEDIQYF	TGTGCCAGCAGCTTGGGTAGCGAGGACATTCAGTACTTC
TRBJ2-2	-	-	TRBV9	CASSGTTNTGELFF	TGTGCCAGCAGCGGGACAACGAACACCGGGGAGCTGTTTTTT
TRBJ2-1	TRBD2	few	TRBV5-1	CASSGGGRSSYNEQFF	TGCGCCAGCAGCGGGGGCGGGAGGAGCTCCTACAATGAGCAGTTCTTC
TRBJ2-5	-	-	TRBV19	CASSDSGRPRETQYF	TGTGCCAGTAGTGACTCGGGACGCCCGAGGGAGACCCAGTACTTC
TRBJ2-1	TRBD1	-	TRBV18	CASSLGTGRNEQFF	TGTGCCAGCTCACTGGGGACAGGTCGGAATGAGCAGTTCTTC
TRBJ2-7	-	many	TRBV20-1	CSAGPTGTYEQYF	TGCAGTGCTGGACCGACCGGCACCTACGAGCAGTACTTC
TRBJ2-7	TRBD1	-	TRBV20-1	CSGGQGRDEQYF	TGCAGTGGGGGACAGGGTAGGGACGAGCAGTACTTC
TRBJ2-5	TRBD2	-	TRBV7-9	CASTSTSGKTETQYF	TGTGCCAGCACCTCGACTAGCGGTAAAACTGAGACCCAGTACTTC
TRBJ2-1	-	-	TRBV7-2	CASSPRGGNEQFF	TGTGCCAGCAGCCCTAGAGGGGGCAATGAGCAGTTCTTC
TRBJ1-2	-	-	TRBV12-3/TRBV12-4	CASSLAQGVFSFYGYTF	TGTGCCAGCAGTTTAGCGCAAGGGGTATTTTCTTTCTATGGCTACACCTTC
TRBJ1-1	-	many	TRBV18	CASSLGQNTEAFF	TGTGCCAGCTCACTGGGACAGAACACTGAAGCTTTCTTT
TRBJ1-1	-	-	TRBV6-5	CASSYNGAEAFF	TGTGCCAGCAGTTACAATGGGGCCGAAGCTTTCTTT
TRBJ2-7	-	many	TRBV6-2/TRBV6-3	CASSPWNGLGENREQYF	TGTGCCAGCAGTCCCTGGAATGGGCTCGGCGAAAATAGAGAGCAGTACTTC